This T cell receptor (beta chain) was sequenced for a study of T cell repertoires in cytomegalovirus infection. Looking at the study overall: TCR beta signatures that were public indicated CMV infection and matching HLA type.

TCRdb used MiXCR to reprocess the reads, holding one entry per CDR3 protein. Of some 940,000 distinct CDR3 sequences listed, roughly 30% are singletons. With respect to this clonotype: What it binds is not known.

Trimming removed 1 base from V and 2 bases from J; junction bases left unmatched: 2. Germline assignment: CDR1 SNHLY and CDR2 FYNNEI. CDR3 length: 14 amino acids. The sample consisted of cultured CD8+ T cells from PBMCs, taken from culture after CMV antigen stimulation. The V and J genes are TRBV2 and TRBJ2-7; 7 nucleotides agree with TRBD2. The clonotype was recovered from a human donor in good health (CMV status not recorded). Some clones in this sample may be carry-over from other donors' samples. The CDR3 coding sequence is TGTGCCAGCAGTGAAGAAGCGGGGACCTACGAGCAGTACGTC. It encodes CASSEEAGTYEQYV.